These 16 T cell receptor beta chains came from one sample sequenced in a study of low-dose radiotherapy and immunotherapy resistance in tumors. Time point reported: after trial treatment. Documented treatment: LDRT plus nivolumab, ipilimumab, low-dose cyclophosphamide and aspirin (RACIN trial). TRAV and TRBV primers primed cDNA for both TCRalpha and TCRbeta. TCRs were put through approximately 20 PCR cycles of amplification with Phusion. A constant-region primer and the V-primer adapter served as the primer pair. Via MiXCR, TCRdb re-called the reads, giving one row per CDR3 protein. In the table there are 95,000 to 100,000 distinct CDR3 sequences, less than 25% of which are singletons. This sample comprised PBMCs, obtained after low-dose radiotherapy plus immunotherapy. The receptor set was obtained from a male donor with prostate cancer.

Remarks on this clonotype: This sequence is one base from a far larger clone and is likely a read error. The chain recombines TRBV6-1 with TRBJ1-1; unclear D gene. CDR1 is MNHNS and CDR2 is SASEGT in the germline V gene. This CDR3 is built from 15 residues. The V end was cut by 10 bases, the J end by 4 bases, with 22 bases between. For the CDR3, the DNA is TGTGCCACCTTCTTGGTAGAGGGTGTGAGCACTGAAGCTTTCTTT. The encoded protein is CATFLVEGVSTEAFF.

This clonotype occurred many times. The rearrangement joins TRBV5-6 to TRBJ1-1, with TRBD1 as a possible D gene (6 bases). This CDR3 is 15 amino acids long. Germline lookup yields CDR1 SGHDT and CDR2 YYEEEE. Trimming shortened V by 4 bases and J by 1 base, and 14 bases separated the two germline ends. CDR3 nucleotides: TGTGCCAGCAGCGACCGGGACACGGGGAACACTGAAGCTTTCTTT. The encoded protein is CASSDRDTGNTEAFF. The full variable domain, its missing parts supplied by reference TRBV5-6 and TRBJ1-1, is DAGVTQSPTHLIKTRGQQVTLRCSPKSGHDTVSWYQQALGQGPQFIFQYYEEEERQRGNFPDRFSGHQFPNYSSELNVNALLLGDSALYLCASSDRDTGNTEAFFGQGTRLTVV.

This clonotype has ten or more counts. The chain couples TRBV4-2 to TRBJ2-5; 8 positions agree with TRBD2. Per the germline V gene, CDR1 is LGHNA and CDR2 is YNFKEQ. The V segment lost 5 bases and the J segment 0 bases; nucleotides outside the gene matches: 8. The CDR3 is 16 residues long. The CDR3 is CASSGLERGNQETQYF. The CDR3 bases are TGTGCCAGCAGCGGCTTGGAGCGGGGGAACCAAGAGACCCAGTACTTC.

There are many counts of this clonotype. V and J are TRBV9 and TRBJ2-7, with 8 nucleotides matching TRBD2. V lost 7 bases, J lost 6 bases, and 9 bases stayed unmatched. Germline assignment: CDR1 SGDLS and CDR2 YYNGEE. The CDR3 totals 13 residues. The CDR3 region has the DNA TGTGCCAGCCAACCGGGACTAGGGGGCGAGCAGTACTTC. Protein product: CASQPGLGGEQYF.

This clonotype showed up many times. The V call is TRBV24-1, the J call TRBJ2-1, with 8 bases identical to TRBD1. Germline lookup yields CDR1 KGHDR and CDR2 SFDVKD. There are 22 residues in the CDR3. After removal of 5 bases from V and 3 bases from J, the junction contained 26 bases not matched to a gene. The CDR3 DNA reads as TGTGCCACCAGTGTAGGGGGCCCGACAGGGGCCTCCCATAAGGGGTTCTACAATGAGCAGTTCTTC. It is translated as CATSVGGPTGASHKGFYNEQFF.

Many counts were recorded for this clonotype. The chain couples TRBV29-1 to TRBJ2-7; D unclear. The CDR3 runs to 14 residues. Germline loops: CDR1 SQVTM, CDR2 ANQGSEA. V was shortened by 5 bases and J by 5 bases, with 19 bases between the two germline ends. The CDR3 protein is CSVLMVRSGNEQYF. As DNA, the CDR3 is TGCAGCGTTTTGATGGTGAGGAGTGGGAACGAGCAGTACTTC.

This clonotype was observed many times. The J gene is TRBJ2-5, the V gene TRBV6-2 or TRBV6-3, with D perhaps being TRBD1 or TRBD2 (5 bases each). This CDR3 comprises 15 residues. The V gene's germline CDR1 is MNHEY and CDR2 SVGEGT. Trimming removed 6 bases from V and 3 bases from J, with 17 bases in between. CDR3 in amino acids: CASRRFQGDEETQYF. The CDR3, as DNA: TGTGCCAGCAGAAGATTCCAGGGAGATGAAGAGACCCAGTACTTC.

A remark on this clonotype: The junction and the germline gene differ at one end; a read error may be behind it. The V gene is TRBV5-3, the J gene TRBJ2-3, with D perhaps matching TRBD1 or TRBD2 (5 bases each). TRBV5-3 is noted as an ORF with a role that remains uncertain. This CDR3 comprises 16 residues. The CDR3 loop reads CASSLAGDPSTDTQYF. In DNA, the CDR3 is TGTGCCAGCAGCTTGGCCGGGGACCCCAGCACAGATACGCAGTATTTT.

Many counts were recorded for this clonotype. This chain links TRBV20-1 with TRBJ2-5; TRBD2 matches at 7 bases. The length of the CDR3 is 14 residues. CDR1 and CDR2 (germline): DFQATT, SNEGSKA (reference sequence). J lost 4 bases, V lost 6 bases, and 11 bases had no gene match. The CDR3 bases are TGCAGTGCCTTATCAAGCGGGGACCCAGAGACCCAGTACTTC. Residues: CSALSSGDPETQYF.

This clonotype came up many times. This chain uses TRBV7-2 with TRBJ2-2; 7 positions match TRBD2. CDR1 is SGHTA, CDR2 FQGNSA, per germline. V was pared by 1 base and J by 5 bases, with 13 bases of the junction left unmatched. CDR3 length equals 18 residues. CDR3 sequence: CASSLVPSGAGGTGELFF. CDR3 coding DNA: TGTGCCAGCAGCTTAGTTCCCAGCGGGGCCGGTGGTACCGGGGAGCTGTTTTTT.

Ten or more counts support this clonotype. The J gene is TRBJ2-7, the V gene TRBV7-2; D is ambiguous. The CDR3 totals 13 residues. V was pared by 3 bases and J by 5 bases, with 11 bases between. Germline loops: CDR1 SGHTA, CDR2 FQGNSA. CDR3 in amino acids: CASSFARYNEQYF. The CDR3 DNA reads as TGTGCCAGCAGCTTCGCCAGGTACAACGAGCAGTACTTC. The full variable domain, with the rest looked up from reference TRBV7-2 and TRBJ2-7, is GAGVSQSPSNKVTEKGKDVELRCDPISGHTALYWYRQSLGQGLEFLIYFQGNSAPDKSGLPSDRFSAERTGGSVSTLTIQRTQQEDSAVYLCASSFARYNEQYFGPGTRLTVT.

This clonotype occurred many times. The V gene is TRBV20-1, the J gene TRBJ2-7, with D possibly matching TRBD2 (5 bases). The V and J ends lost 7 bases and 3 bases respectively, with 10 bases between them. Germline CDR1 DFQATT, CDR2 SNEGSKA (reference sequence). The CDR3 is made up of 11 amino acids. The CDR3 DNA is TGCAGTGTGAGGGAAGACTACGAGCAGTACTTC. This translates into CSVREDYEQYF.

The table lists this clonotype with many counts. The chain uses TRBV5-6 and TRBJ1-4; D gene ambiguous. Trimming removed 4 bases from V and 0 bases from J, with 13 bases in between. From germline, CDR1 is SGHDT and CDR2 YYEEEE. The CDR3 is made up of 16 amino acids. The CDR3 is CASSPSVFATNEKLFF. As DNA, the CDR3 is TGTGCCAGCAGCCCTTCCGTCTTTGCAACTAATGAAAAACTGTTTTTT.

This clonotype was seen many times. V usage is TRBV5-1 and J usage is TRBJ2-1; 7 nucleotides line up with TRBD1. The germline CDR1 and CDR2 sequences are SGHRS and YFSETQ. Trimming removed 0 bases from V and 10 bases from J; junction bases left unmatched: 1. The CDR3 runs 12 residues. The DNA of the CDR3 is TGCGCCAGCAGCTTGGACAGGGGCGAGCAGTTCTTC. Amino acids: CASSLDRGEQFF.

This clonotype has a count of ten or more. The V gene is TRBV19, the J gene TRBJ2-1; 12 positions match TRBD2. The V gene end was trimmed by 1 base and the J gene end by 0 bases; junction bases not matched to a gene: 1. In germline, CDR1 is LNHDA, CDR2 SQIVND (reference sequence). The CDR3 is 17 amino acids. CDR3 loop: CASSIASGGDSYNEQFF. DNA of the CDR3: TGTGCCAGTAGTATAGCTAGCGGGGGGGACTCCTACAATGAGCAGTTCTTC.

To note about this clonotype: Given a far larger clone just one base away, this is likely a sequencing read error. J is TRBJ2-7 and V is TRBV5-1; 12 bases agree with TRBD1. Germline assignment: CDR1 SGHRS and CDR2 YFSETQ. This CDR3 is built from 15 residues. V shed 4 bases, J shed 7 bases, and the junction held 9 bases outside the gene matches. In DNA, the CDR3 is TGCGCCAGCAGCGGGGGACAGGGGGCGTACAATGAGCAGTACTTC. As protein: CASSGGQGAYNEQYF.